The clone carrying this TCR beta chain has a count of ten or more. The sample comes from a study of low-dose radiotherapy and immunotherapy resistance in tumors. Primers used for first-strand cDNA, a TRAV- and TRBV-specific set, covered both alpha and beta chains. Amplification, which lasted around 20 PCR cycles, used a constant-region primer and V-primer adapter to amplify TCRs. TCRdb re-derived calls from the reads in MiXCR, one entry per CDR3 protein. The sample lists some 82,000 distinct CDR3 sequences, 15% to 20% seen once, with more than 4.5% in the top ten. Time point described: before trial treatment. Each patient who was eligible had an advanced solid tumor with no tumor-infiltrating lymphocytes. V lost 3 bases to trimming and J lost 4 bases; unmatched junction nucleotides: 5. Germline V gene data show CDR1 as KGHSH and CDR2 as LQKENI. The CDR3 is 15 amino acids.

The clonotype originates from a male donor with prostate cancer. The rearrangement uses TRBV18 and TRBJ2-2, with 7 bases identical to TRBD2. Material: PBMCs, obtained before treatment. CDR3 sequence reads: CASSPGGRSTGELFF. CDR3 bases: TGTGCCAGCTCACCGGGCGGGAGAAGCACCGGGGAGCTGTTTTTT.